This T cell receptor (beta chain) was captured by sequencing in a study of blood T cell repertoires in COVID-19. About the research overall: There were acute and convalescent COVID-19 samples, and they came from the United States, Italy and Spain. T cells, B-cell-depleted T cells, or PBMCs supplied cDNA or gDNA.

The CDR3 sequence is 18 residues long. Per the original data handling: Estimates of nucleated cell counts were drawn from the amplification of reference gene primers. The repertoire was sequenced with immunoSEQ multiplex PCR; TCRdb's copy has only in-frame clones and lacks some. That table furnishes V, J and clone size, whereas the DNA furnished D and trimming. Among about 190,000 clones listed, around 83% were seen once. The rearrangement uses TRBV12-2 and TRBJ2-2; TRBD2, the table's D call, was not compared with the DNA. TRBV12-2 is flagged as a pseudogene. The receptor comes from a woman aged 25-40 years with active or convalescent COVID-19. Sequenced sample: peripheral blood. CDR3 loop: CASRLRVAAGDGVGELFF. Written as DNA, the CDR3 is TGTGCAAGTCGCTTAAGGGTTGCAGCGGGAGACGGCGTCGGGGAGCTGTTTTTT.